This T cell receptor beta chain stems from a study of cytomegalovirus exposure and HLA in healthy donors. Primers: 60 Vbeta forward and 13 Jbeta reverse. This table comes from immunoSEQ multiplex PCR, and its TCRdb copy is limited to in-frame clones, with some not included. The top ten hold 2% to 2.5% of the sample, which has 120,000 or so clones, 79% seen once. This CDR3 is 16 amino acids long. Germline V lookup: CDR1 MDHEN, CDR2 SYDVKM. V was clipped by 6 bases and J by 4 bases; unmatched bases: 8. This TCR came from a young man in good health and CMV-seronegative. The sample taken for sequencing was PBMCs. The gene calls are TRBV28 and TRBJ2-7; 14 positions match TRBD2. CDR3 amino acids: CASSLTGTSGSYEQYF. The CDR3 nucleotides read TGTGCCAGCAGCCTAACCGGGACTAGCGGGAGTTACGAGCAGTACTTC. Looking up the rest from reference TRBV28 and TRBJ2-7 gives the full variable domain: DVKVTQSSRYLVKRTGEKVFLECVQDMDHENMFWYRQDPGLGLRLIYFSYDVKMKEKGDIPEGYSVSREKKERFSLILESASTNQTSMYLCASSLTGTSGSYEQYFGPGTRLTVT.